The 23 T cell receptor beta chains reported below all come from one sample, sequenced in a study of blood T cell repertoires in COVID-19. Assay: immunoSEQ multiplex PCR; the TCRdb copy retains only in-frame clones and omits some. The sample consists of a few hundred thousand clones, more than 80% of them appearing once. Sequenced input: peripheral blood. Receptors originate from a woman aged 40-49 years with acute or convalescent COVID-19.

The V gene is TRBV30, the J gene TRBJ1-5; D is perhaps TRBD1 (6 bases). Germline V gives CDR1 GTSNPN, CDR2 SVGIG (reference sequence). This CDR3 comprises 13 residues. V lost 6 bases and J lost 4, with 13 bases in between. CDR3 sequence: CACSTGSNQPQHF. The CDR3 coding sequence is TGTGCCTGCAGTACAGGGTCGAATCAGCCCCAGCATTTT.

The rearrangement uses TRBV7-2 and TRBJ2-7, with 7 bases lining up with TRBD2. V was pared by 3 bases and J by 3 bases, with 5 bases of the junction left unmatched. Germline loops: CDR1 SGHTA, CDR2 FQGNSA. The CDR3 extends over 14 amino acids. The chain's CDR3 is CASSFQGGVYEQYV. The CDR3 bases are TGTGCCAGCAGCTTCCAGGGAGGGGTCTACGAGCAGTACGTC.

This rearrangement joins TRBV5-1 to TRBJ2-3, with TRBD2 identical over 8 bases. The V gene's germline CDR1 is SGHRS and CDR2 YFSETQ. The V segment lost 2 bases and the J segment 2 bases; nucleotides outside the gene matches: 1. The CDR3 runs 14 residues. The CDR3 DNA follows: TGCGCCAGCAGCTTTAGCGGGGCCACAGATACGCAGTATTTT. This translates into CASSFSGATDTQYF.

V gene TRBV6-5 combines with J gene TRBJ2-5; D ambiguous. V was shortened by 5 bases and J by 4 bases, with 5 bases between the two germline ends. The CDR3 covers 11 residues. The germline CDR1 and CDR2 sequences are MNHEY and SVGAGI. The CDR3 region is CASSILETQYF. The CDR3 DNA reads as TGTGCCAGCAGTATATTAGAGACCCAGTACTTC.

This chain's CDR3 is CASSPSSSYEQYV. The CDR3 DNA reads as TGTGCCAGCAGTCCTTCTTCTTCCTACGAGCAGTACGTC. V usage is TRBV11-2 and J usage is TRBJ2-7; D unclear. Germline loops: CDR1 SGHAT, CDR2 FQNNGV. The CDR3 is made up of 13 amino acids. With 6 bases removed from V and 1 base from J, the gap between germline ends came to 10 bases.

The chain combines TRBV30 with TRBJ1-2; 9 nucleotides agree with TRBD1. The germline gives CDR1 GTSNPN, CDR2 SVGIG (reference sequence). The V gene end was trimmed by 5 bases and the J gene end by 5 bases; junction bases not matched to a gene: 3. This CDR3 comprises 12 residues. In DNA, the CDR3 is TGTGCCTGGGGGGACAGGGCATATGGCTACACCTTC. Translating it yields CAWGDRAYGYTF.

This chain connects TRBV10-2 to TRBJ1-2; no clear D gene. Germline V gene data show CDR1 as WSHSY and CDR2 as SAAADI. The CDR3 is 15 amino acids. The V end was cut by 2 bases, the J end by 6 bases, with 16 bases between. CDR3 residues: CASSEVYLSEDGYTF. The CDR3, as DNA: TGCGCCAGCAGTGAGGTTTACCTTTCCGAGGATGGCTACACCTTC.

The V and J genes are TRBV6-2 or TRBV6-3 and TRBJ1-2; D gene uncertain. V lost 6 bases and J lost 4, with 18 bases in between. This CDR3 is built from 15 residues. The germline gives CDR1 MNHEY, CDR2 SVGEGT. CDR3 sequence (DNA): TGTGCCAGCAGCAGCATGGGAGGGCGGAGCTATGGCTACACCTTC. Its protein is CASSSMGGRSYGYTF.

V is TRBV4-1 and J is TRBJ2-1; 12 positions match TRBD2. The germline V gene has CDR1 MGHRA and CDR2 YSYEKL. This CDR3 is 17 amino acids long. After removal of 3 bases from V and 8 bases from J, the junction contained 11 bases not matched to a gene. The CDR3 spells CASSQPWTSGDLDEQFF. The CDR3 bases are TGCGCCAGCAGCCAGCCCTGGACTAGCGGGGATTTAGATGAGCAGTTCTTC.

This chain joins TRBV19 and TRBJ1-2; perhaps TRBD1 as D (6 bases). The V and J ends lost 4 bases and 0 bases respectively, with 15 bases between them. The CDR3 extends over 16 amino acids. Germline V gene data show CDR1 as LNHDA and CDR2 as SQIVND (reference sequence). CDR3 bases: TGTGCCAGTAGTAATCCCGGGACATCCTCTAACTATGGCTACACCTTC. It specifies CASSNPGTSSNYGYTF.

This clone has only one observation. J is TRBJ2-1 and V is TRBV10-1; the D gene is possibly TRBD1 (5 bases). Trimming stripped 1 base from V and 11 bases from J, with 9 bases between. Per the germline V gene, CDR1 is WNHNN and CDR2 is SYGVQD (reference sequence). The CDR3 extends over 12 amino acids. The CDR3 reads CASSEWAGQQFF. The CDR3 DNA follows: TGCGCCAGCAGTGAGTGGGCAGGGCAGCAGTTCTTC.

V usage is TRBV6-5 and J usage is TRBJ2-7, with D perhaps matching TRBD2 (6 bases). The V gene lost 6 bases and the J gene lost 4 bases, with 16 bases spanning the gap. The CDR3 is 14 amino acids. CDR1 and CDR2 from the germline V gene are MNHEY and SVGAGI. The CDR3 protein is CASSTISSGYEQYV. CDR3 DNA sequence: TGTGCCAGCAGCACCATCAGTAGCGGTTACGAGCAGTACGTC.

The J gene is TRBJ1-2, the V gene TRBV4-1; the D gene is possibly TRBD1 (5 bases). The CDR3 sequence is 14 residues long. The ends were cut back, 3 bases at V and 8 bases at J, with 16 bases in the middle. In germline, CDR1 is MGHRA, CDR2 YSYEKL. CDR3 in amino acids: CASSQPTGKNGYTF. The CDR3 DNA reads as TGCGCCAGCAGCCAGCCCACAGGAAAGAACGGCTACACCTTC.

V and J are TRBV19 and TRBJ1-4, with a possible D match to TRBD1 (5 bases). Germline V lookup: CDR1 LNHDA, CDR2 SQIVND (reference sequence). The CDR3 consists of 14 residues. Trimming cost V 9 bases and J 3 bases, with 14 bases left between them. The CDR3 is CASSRDSPNEKLFF. The CDR3 region has the DNA TGTGCCAGCAGCAGAGACAGCCCTAATGAAAAACTGTTTTTT.

The CDR3 bases are TGTGCCACCAGTGACGGGTCGCCACCCTCCTGGGCTGAAGCTTTCTTT. This gives the protein CATSDGSPPSWAEAFF. The rearrangement uses TRBV24-1 and TRBJ1-1, with no clear D. CDR3 size: 16 residues. V lost 4 bases and J 6 bases, leaving 20 bases between the germline ends. Germline V gives CDR1 KGHDR, CDR2 SFDVKD.

V gene TRBV5-1 combines with J gene TRBJ1-2, with D possibly matching TRBD1 (5 bases). Germline loops: CDR1 SGHRS, CDR2 YFSETQ. The length of the CDR3 is 13 residues. The V end lost 2 bases, the J end lost 8 bases, and 13 bases lay between the germline ends. This chain's CDR3 is CASSFGGEEGYTF. CDR3 nucleotides: TGCGCCAGCAGCTTCGGGGGGGAAGAGGGCTACACCTTC.

This clone occurred once. The rearrangement joins TRBV18 to TRBJ2-6; no definite D call. Germline assignment: CDR1 KGHSH and CDR2 LQKENI. This CDR3 region has 15 residues. V gave up 5 bases and J gave up 0 bases, with 8 bases separating them. CDR3 loop: CASSAVSSGANVLTF. The DNA of the CDR3 is TGTGCCAGCTCAGCGGTGAGCTCTGGGGCCAACGTCCTGACTTTC.

The chain has TRBV7-2 and TRBJ2-2; D not certain. The V end was cut by 5 bases, the J end by 0 bases, with 10 bases between. Per the germline V gene, CDR1 is SGHTA and CDR2 is FQGNSA. The CDR3 loop spans 15 amino acids. Here the CDR3 reads CASSPLGANTGELFF. The CDR3, as DNA: TGTGCCAGCAGCCCCCTAGGCGCGAACACCGGGGAGCTGTTTTTT.

The chain carries TRBV6-5 and TRBJ2-2; 7 nucleotides agree with TRBD2. With V trimmed by 5 bases and J by 1 base, 4 bases remained unmatched. Germline CDR1 reads MNHEY; CDR2 reads SVGAGI. The CDR3 runs 15 residues. The CDR3 protein is CASSPRGENTGELFF. The CDR3 DNA reads as TGTGCCAGCAGTCCCCGGGGGGAGAACACCGGGGAGCTGTTTTTT.

The genes are TRBV9 and TRBJ1-3; D call uncertain. Per germline, CDR1 SGDLS and CDR2 YYNGEE. CDR3 size: 16 residues. V was clipped by 5 bases and J by 1 base, with 16 bases between them. The CDR3 reads CASSVAPPGSGNTIYF. CDR3 nucleotide sequence: TGTGCCAGCAGTGTCGCCCCCCCGGGATCTGGAAACACCATATATTTT.

The chain has TRBV6-5 and TRBJ1-3, with 7 bases lining up with TRBD1. This CDR3 has 15 residues. V shed 6 bases, J shed 3 bases, and the junction held 8 bases outside the gene matches. CDR1 and CDR2 (germline): MNHEY, SVGAGI. The CDR3 DNA follows: TGTGCCAGCAGCCTTAGGGGGCGGAATGGAAACACCATATATTTT. The encoded protein is CASSLRGRNGNTIYF.

The CDR3 DNA reads as TGTGCCAGCAGTGAGAGGAGGCTAGCGGGGGCCTTCCACACAGATACGCAGTATTTT. This sequence encodes CASSERRLAGAFHTDTQYF. The J gene is TRBJ2-3, the V gene TRBV6-1; TRBD2 aligns across 10 bases. The CDR3 has 19 amino acids. J gave up 2 bases and V 3 bases, and 14 bases lay outside the gene matches. Germline-derived CDR1 and CDR2 are MNHNS and SASEGT.

The gene calls are TRBV7-9 and TRBJ1-3; no clear D. CDR1 and CDR2 (germline): SEHNR, FQNEAQ (reference sequence). V was clipped by 5 bases and J by 0 bases, with 8 bases between them. The length of the CDR3 is 14 residues. The CDR3 sequence is CASSRRGSGNTIYF. The CDR3 nucleotides are TGTGCCAGCAGCCGACGGGGCTCTGGAAACACCATATATTTT. The whole variable domain, filled in from reference TRBV7-9 and TRBJ1-3, reads DTGVSQNPRHKITKRGQNVTFRCDPISEHNRLYWYRQTLGQGPEFLTYFQNEAQLEKSRLLSDRFSAERPKGSFSTLEIQRTEQGDSAMYLCASSRRGSGNTIYFGEGSWLTVV.